This TCR beta chain is drawn from a study of blood T cell repertoires in COVID-19. Whole-study context: Samples came from the United States, Italy and Spain, spanning acute and convalescent COVID-19.

V was clipped by 5 bases and J by 5 bases; unmatched bases: 7. Germline loops: CDR1 MDHEN, CDR2 SYDVKM. The CDR3 has 15 amino acids. Repertoires were generated with immunoSEQ multiplex PCR, while TCRdb's copy carries only in-frame clones and drops some. The sample holds 350,000 to 400,000 clones; roughly 86% are singletons and the top ten take approximately 1.8%. Participants came from roughly 23 US areas, aged about 18 to 100 years. Cohorts were determined from participant-reported clinical history. The chain carries TRBV28 and TRBJ1-4; 8 positions agree with TRBD1. Specimen: PBMCs or T cells enriched from blood (not recorded which). This receptor was obtained from a man between 40 and 49 years old in a cohort exposed to, infected with or recovered from COVID-19 (not recorded which). CDR3 DNA: TGTGCCAGCAGTGGGGTGACAGGGGTGAATGAAAAACTGTTTTTT. Encoded protein: CASSGVTGVNEKLFF.